This TCR beta chain was sequenced in a study of cytomegalovirus exposure and HLA in healthy donors. V was clipped by 4 bases and J by 3 bases; unmatched bases: 15. The CDR3 has 17 amino acids. In germline, CDR1 is KGHSH, CDR2 LQKENI. The PCR employed 60 Vbeta primers together with 13 Jbeta primers. Sequencing was performed with immunoSEQ multiplex PCR; in TCRdb, only in-frame clones are kept and a portion is missing. Of about 160,000 clones in the sample, roughly 82% were seen once. Concerning this clone: Its antigen remains unidentified.

Study-level results: TCR beta chains numbering 164 were designated cytomegalovirus-associated.

This rearrangement joins TRBV18 to TRBJ2-7, with TRBD2 matching over 7 bases. The TCR sequence derives from a man in his forties or fifties in good health and CMV-seropositive. Input material: PBMCs. The DNA for the CDR3 is TGTGCCAGCTCACTCACTGTGGTAGCGGGCTACTACTACGAGCAGTACTTC. Encoded protein: CASSLTVVAGYYYEQYF.